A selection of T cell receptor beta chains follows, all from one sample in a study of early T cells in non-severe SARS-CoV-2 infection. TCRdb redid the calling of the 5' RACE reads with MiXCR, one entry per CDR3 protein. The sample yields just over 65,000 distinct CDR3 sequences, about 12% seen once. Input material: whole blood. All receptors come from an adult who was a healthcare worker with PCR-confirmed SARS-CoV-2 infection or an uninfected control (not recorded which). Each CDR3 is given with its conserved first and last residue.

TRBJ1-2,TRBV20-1,CSAPREGQGYGYTF
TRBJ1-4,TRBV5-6,CASSRYRGQGNEKLFF
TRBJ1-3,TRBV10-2,CASLQSSGNTIYF
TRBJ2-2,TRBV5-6,CASSQGLQDSNTGELFF
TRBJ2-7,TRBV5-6,CASSYTGTGGYEQYF
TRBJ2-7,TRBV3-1,CASSPQGQGFNEQYF
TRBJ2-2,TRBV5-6,CASSRRAGTGELFF
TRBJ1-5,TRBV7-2,CASSLAVREHQPQHF
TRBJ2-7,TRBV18,CASSPLGHEQYF
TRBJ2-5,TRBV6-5,CASSPSSGRTFQETQYF
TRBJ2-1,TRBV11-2,CASSPRTRDEQFF
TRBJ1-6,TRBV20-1,CSARASGTVSSPLHF
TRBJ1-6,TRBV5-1,CASSLGPNSPLHF
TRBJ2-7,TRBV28,CASSLTSGNSYEQYF
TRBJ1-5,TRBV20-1,CSASNSGNQPQHF
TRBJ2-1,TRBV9,CASSVGTGSYNEQFF
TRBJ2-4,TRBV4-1,CASSLESGLAKNIQYF
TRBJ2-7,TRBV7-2,CASSIAGAAYEQYF
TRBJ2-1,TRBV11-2,CASSPLDTPNEQFF
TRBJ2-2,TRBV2,CASSEVRANTGELFF
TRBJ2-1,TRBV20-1,CSARPGLRYNEQFF
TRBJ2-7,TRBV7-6,CASSLKKREVGIYEQYF
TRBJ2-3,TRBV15,CATSRGGGGTDTQYF
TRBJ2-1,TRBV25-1,CASSALGSFGEQFF
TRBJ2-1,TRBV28,CASSARGLAVYNEQFF
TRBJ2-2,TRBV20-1,CSAREDLRPGKQTGELFF
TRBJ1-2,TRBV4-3,CASSSPDRNLYGYTF
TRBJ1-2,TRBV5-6,CASSMGENYGYTF
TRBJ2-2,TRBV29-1,CTPRRSGLIYTGELFF
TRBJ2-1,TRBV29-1,CSAAQGTNEQFF
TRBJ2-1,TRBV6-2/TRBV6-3,CASSSDYNEQFF
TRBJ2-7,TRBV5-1,CASSLVLVHEQYF
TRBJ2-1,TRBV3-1,CASSQSQLAPQFF
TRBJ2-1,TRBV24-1,CATSDQYNEQFF
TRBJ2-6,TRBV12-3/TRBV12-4,CASSPGEAGANVLTF
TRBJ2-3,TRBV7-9,CASSSYSTDTQYF
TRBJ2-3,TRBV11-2,CASSVRDVPSTDTQYF
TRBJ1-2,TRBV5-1,CASSGGGSHYGYTF
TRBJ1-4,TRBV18,CASSPRPGQGEKLFF
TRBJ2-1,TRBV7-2,CASSWTSVGEQFF
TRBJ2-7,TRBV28,CASSRTGTRTYEQYF
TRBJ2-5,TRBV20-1,CSARTSGRNQETQYF
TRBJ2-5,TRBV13,CASRLMQGKETQYF
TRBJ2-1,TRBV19,CASRPERGRSSYNEQFF
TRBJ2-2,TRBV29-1,CSVTSRNTGELFF
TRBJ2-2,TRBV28,CASRVDKPGELFF
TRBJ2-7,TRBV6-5,CASSPLTGAYEQYF
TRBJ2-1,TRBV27,CASSYGVSYNEQFF
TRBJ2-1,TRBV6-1,CASSPSWTAYNEQFF
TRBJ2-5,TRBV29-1,CSVDGGSRETQYF
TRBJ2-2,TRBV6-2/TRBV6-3,CASRPTGTGELFF
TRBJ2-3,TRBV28,CASSSYRDFIYTQYF
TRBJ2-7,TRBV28,CASSLNYEQYF
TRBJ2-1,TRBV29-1,CSVEPNNEQFF
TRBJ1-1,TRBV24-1,CATSAGQGNTEAFF
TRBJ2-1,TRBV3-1,CASSQGTRAYNEQFF
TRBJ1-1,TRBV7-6,CASSLAEHTEAFF
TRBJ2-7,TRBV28,CASSSSGQSRYEQYF